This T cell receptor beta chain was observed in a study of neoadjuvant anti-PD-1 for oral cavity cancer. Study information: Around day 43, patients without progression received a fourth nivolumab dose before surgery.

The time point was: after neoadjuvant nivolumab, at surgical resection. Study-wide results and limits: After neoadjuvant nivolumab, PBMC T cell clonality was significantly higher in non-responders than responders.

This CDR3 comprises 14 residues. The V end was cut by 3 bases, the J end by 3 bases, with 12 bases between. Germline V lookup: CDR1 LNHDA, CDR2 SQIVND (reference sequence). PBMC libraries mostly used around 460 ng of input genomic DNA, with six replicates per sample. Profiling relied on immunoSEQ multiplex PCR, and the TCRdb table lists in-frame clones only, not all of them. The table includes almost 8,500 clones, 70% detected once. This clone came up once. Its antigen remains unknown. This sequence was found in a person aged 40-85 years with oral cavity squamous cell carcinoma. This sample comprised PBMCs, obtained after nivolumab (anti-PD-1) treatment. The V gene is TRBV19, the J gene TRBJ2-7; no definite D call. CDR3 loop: CASSISPNFYEQYF. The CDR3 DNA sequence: TGTGCCAGTAGTATTAGTCCCAACTTCTACGAGCAGTACTTC.